The entry that follows covers one T cell receptor beta chain sequence. The sample belongs to a study of blood T cell repertoires in COVID-19. For the study at large: T cells, B-cell-depleted T cells, or PBMCs provided the cDNA or gDNA that served as material.

This CDR3 is built from 15 residues. V was shortened by 1 base and J by 0 bases, with 6 bases between the two germline ends. CDR1 is LNHNV and CDR2 is YYDKDF in the germline V gene (reference sequence). Authors' methods: Reference gene primer amplification in the assay estimated nucleated cell counts. Sequencing used immunoSEQ multiplex PCR; TCRdb keeps in-frame clones, though not all of them. V and J calls and clone size follow that table, whereas D and trimming were derived from the DNA. In the table there are 95,000 or so clones, about 86% of which are singletons. The rearrangement uses TRBV15 and TRBJ2-2; D is undetermined. The receptor was derived from a man of 80 years or more with active or convalescent COVID-19. Material: peripheral blood. This CDR3 reads CATSRAYSNTGELFF. The CDR3 nucleotides are TGTGCCACCAGCAGAGCTTACTCGAACACCGGGGAGCTGTTTTTT.